This T cell receptor beta chain emerged from a study of regulatory T cells in long-lasting Graves disease listed by TCRdb under 2021. Broadly, across the study: Antithyroid drugs had been taken for less than 3 months by newly diagnosed Graves' disease patients. Peripheral blood TCR sequencing and RNA sequencing compared persistent Graves' disease patients with newly diagnosed Graves' disease patients. The study was registered as a clinical trial and conducted in China. A total of approximately 35 samples underwent TCR sequencing: some 13 from persistent and some 20 from newly diagnosed Graves' disease patients. Findings and caveats that apply to the study as a whole: The authors acknowledged the small sample size as a limitation that may reduce accuracy. Only peripheral blood was studied, because thyroid tissue, the primary lesion, was inaccessible. Compared with newly diagnosed patients, persistent Graves' disease patients had lower TCR Shannon entropy and fewer highly expanded clones, which suggests clonal expansion. Preferential use of TRBV28, TRBJ1-2 and TRBJ2-5 was observed in persistent disease, whereas TRBV20-1 and TRBJ2-1 were favored in newly diagnosed disease. Persistent patients shared more public clonotypes among themselves (roughly 2,700) than newly diagnosed patients did (roughly 910). Sequencing and analysis were restricted to the TCR beta chain.

Explained via the paper, the time point label denotes: newly diagnosed GD, antithyroid drugs for less than 3 months. For both TCR sequencing and RNA sequencing, RNA was extracted from PBMCs in TRIzol. Graves' disease was diagnosed according to American Thyroid Association guidelines. Patients for the study were recruited at an endocrinology department in Xi'an, China. Each patient gave approximately 8.8 milliliters of peripheral blood, collected in an EDTA anticoagulant tube. Ficoll Paque Plus density gradient separation was used to isolate PBMCs, and no further T cell sorting was performed. An Agilent 2100 Bioanalyzer and agarose gel were used to check RNA quality, and a NanoDrop 2000 was used to measure RNA concentration. CDR1 and CDR2 were assigned from the germline V gene (reference sequence) as LGHDT and YNNKEL. CDR3 length: 17 amino acids, cysteine to phenylalanine. CDR3 DNA only is kept here, 51 bases in frame from base 1. The junction carries 19 bases between V and J, which are trimmed by 4 bases and 1 base respectively.

The library was built by means of multiplex PCR. The instrument given in TCRdb is Illumina HiSeq 4000. iRepertoire HTBI primers and Arm-PCR amplification of CDR3 regions were used to construct TCR beta libraries. Gel purification was performed on PCR products prior to sequencing. The published analysis was carried out like this. Gene usage analysis of CDR3 amino acid clonotypes used the 62 TRBV and around 13 TRBJ segments found across samples. COPE and FqMerger were used to merge filtered high-quality paired reads into contigs. BLAST was used to align contigs to IMGT TRBV, TRBD and TRBJ reference genes, with CDR3 defined following IMGT. Highly expanded clones were defined as clonotypes with a frequency above 0.1%. Shannon entropy served as the measure of repertoire diversity, while the Gini coefficient captured V-J evenness. A clonotype was considered public if more than one individual shared it. The public sequencing data were trimmed at Q25 with fastp and processed into clonotypes with MiXCR by TCRdb, which kept only in-frame beta chains. Records with the same CDR3 protein are collapsed into one entry carrying the most frequent genes and DNA. TCRdb, not the authors, supplied the V and J calls. The sample includes approximately 470,000 distinct CDR3 sequences, with 15% to 20% observed a single time. The top ten hold more than 10% of the sample.

This clonotype was seen more than once but under ten times. What this receptor recognizes is not known. No much larger clone is present one base from it, and per-base qualities are unavailable. This same sample was also part of a study on T cells in Graves' hyperthyroidism and ophthalmopathy. According to the second study: Stable Graves' hyperthyroidism was defined as the absence of progression to ophthalmopathy over 18 months of follow-up. The hyperthyroidism patients were between 18 and 65 years old and newly diagnosed, with a disease duration of less than 2 months. Exclusion was applied to patients with uncontrolled infections, other autoimmune diseases, pregnancy or lactation. Diagnoses were based on clinical symptoms, serum thyroxine and TRAb, thyroid ultrasound and orbital computed tomography. A first-round RT-PCR of the TCR CDR3 used the HTBI primer set with the Qiagen OneStep RT-PCR kit. Most expanded thyroid clonotypes (frequency above 0.001) were also detected in blood, a finding suggesting that blood repertoires may reflect thyroid immune responses. A 13 V-J signature model separated ophthalmopathy from stable hyperthyroidism, with 87.88% sensitivity and about 81% specificity in cross-validation and 80%/75% in testing. In validation, the model predicted progression to ophthalmopathy with 60% to 71% sensitivity and 72% to 85% specificity, a median of around 6.6 months before onset. To identify distinguishing TCR V-J signatures, a discovery cohort of around 98 patients was used, comprising under 45 with Graves' ophthalmopathy and under 60 with stable Graves' hyperthyroidism. Prospective prediction of ophthalmopathy was tested in an independent validation cohort consisting of 18 to 20 hyperthyroidism patients and approximately 16 patients who later progressed to ophthalmopathy. The roughly 91 discovery patients were randomly divided into training and test sets at a 7:3 ratio. Thyroid tissue and blood T-cell repertoires from about six Graves' hyperthyroidism patients were also compared in the study. Following sampling, methimazole starting at 30 mg daily was given to hyperthyroidism patients, and high-dose intravenous methylprednisolone was given to ophthalmopathy patients. Libraries were constructed in a second round of multiplex PCR, after which size selection and purification were performed. Paired-end sequencing of the libraries was performed with 100 bp reads on an Illumina HiSeq2000. SOAPnuke was used to process the raw data, removing reads that contained adapters or uncalled bases, had a mean Phred below 15, or lacked an exact match to the constant primer or identifier. High-quality paired reads were merged using COPE v1.2.5, and each unique nucleotide sequence was defined as a clonotype. MiTCR v1.1 was used to align clonotypes to the IMGT TRBV, TRBD and TRBJ reference segments. The analysis was restricted to V-J combinations with a frequency above 0.0001, which together covered 99.2% of the repertoires. A TCS score was defined as the ratio between F50 (clonal expansion) and ExV (chaos), using BLOSUM62-based TCRdist between CDR3 peptides within each V-J. Welch's t-statistics and random forest reduced roughly 540 V-J features to 10 to 15, which were used in a naive Bayes classifier (R e1071). No statistical method was used to fix the sample size in advance, and group allocation was not hidden from the investigators. According to the paper, TCR Vbeta CDR3 sequencing was carried out on over 130 peripheral blood samples, which came from under 50 ophthalmopathy, 75 or so hyperthyroidism and approximately 17 progressor patients.

The material sequenced was peripheral blood mononuclear cells (PBMCs), taken at new diagnosis, from a patient treated with antithyroid drugs. The source of this sequence is a man aged 40-55 years with Graves disease. Donor details come from another sample of the same person, matched by shared clones. The chain is made from TRBV3-1 and TRBJ2-5; 5 matching bases give a weak D call of TRBD2. The CDR3 protein: CASSPLRGIQSQETQYF. The DNA sequence is given as TGTGCCAGCAGCCCCCTTCGAGGGATACAAAGCCAAGAGACCCAGTACTTC.